This entry features one T cell receptor beta chain sequence. Its specificity is not known. The data were obtained in a study of shared clonotypes between healthy human individuals. Study observations and caveats: With a handful of donors compared, 4.5% to 6.5% of naive CD4 clonotypes were shared. Generation of non-shared clonotypes was less probable than generation of clonotypes shared by all four donors. Collection of samples was limited to blood; tissue repertoires likely differ. Compared with memory subsets, naive subsets generally had larger estimated richness.

TCRdb's copy holds only in-frame clones and misses some; the assay was immunoSEQ multiplex PCR. The data show 2,500,000 or so clones, less than 95% seen once. Deletions cut 1 base from V and 4 bases from J, with 8 bases between. Looked up from germline, CDR1 is MGHDK and CDR2 is SYGVNS. The CDR3 runs to 14 residues. The chain combines TRBV25-1 with TRBJ2-1; no reliable D call. This TCR came from a man between 18 and 35 years old in good health. Some clones in this sample may be carry-over from other donors' samples. Material for sequencing was naive CD4+ T cells from PBMCs. Subset meaning: CD45RA+ positively selected. This chain's CDR3 is CASSESLGYNEQFF. CDR3 coding DNA: TGTGCCAGCAGTGAATCGCTAGGTTACAATGAGCAGTTCTTC.